The 26 T cell receptor beta chains listed next were all sequenced from one sample in a study of naive and memory T cell subsets. The beta constant-region primer was an equimolar mix of two oligonucleotides covering TRBC1 and TRBC2. Ligated cDNA was amplified by four rounds of PCR with nested alpha and beta constant-region primers and SP2. MiXCR, run by TCRdb on the UMI-ligation and nested PCR reads, gives a single entry per CDR3 protein. The sample holds 17,000 or so distinct CDR3 sequences, roughly 10% seen once. The sample comprised central memory CD8+ T cells from blood. These receptors were collected from a human donor in good health.

This clonotype has ten or more counts. The chain carries TRBV6-2 or TRBV6-3 and TRBJ1-6; D is unresolved. The germline CDR1 and CDR2 sequences are MNHEY and SVGEGT. V was trimmed by 6 bases and J by 6 bases, leaving 18 bases between them. The CDR3 covers 16 residues. The CDR3 sequence is CASSPMERTGNSPLHF. CDR3 nucleotides: TGTGCCAGCAGCCCGATGGAAAGGACGGGTAATTCACCCCTCCACTTT.

This clonotype was picked up many times. The chain is built from TRBV20-1 and TRBJ1-5; TRBD1 matches at 8 bases. The CDR3 runs to 16 residues. V lost 0 bases to trimming and J lost 6 bases; unmatched junction nucleotides: 10. CDR1 DFQATT and CDR2 SNEGSKA come from the germline V gene (reference sequence). As DNA, the CDR3 is TGCAGTGCTAGAGATTCTTCGACAGGGGAGGTTCAGCCCCAGCATTTT. It translates to CSARDSSTGEVQPQHF.

This clonotype was seen only a few times. V gene TRBV13 combines with J gene TRBJ1-1, with a tentative D call TRBD1 (6 bases). Looked up from germline, CDR1 is PRHDT and CDR2 is FYEKMQ (reference sequence). The CDR3 is made up of 14 amino acids. The germline V and J ends were trimmed by 3 bases and 4 bases, with 12 bases remaining between them. The CDR3 region is CASSFGRGGTEAFF. The CDR3 DNA is TGTGCCAGCAGCTTCGGCAGGGGTGGCACTGAAGCTTTCTTT.

This clonotype has more than one count but fewer than ten. The chain joins TRBV7-9 to TRBJ2-7; D unresolved. V gave up 4 bases and J gave up 0 bases, with 7 bases separating them. The CDR3 has 13 amino acids. Germline V gene lookup returns CDR1 SEHNR and CDR2 FQNEAQ (reference sequence). CDR3 bases: TGTGCCAGCAGCTCGGAGCACTCCTACGAGCAGTACTTC. Protein: CASSSEHSYEQYF.

This sequence joins TRBV6-5 and TRBJ1-2; 9 bases align to TRBD1. CDR1 and CDR2 (germline): MNHEY, SVGAGI. The V and J ends lost 0 bases and 5 bases, in that order; junction bases with no gene match: 7. There are 16 residues in the CDR3. The CDR3 nucleotides read TGTGCCAGCAGTTACTCGGCAACAGGGGGCGGTTATGGCTACACCTTC. It translates to CASSYSATGGGYGYTF.

This clonotype was counted many times. The genes are TRBV6-2 or TRBV6-3 and TRBJ2-3; D is possibly TRBD2 (6 bases). Germline loops: CDR1 MNHEY, CDR2 SVGEGT. The CDR3 has 14 residues. The V end was cut by 2 bases, the J end by 4 bases, with 10 bases between. The CDR3 nucleotides read TGTGCCAGCAGTTACGCTTCTAGCGCAGATACGCAGTATTTT. Amino acids: CASSYASSADTQYF.

A few counts support this clonotype. The chain combines TRBV7-9 with TRBJ2-1; D possibly uses TRBD1 or TRBD2 (5 bases each). Trimming stripped 11 bases from V and 12 bases from J, with 17 bases between. From germline, CDR1 is SEHNR and CDR2 FQNEAQ (reference sequence). This CDR3 is 11 amino acids long. For the CDR3, the DNA is TGTGCCCACCCCCTCGGGGCAGGGCAGTTCTTC. It is translated as CAHPLGAGQFF.

This clonotype was seen a handful of times. The V call is TRBV7-8, the J call TRBJ1-2; D is unresolved. The CDR3 is 15 amino acids. The V and J ends lost 1 base and 4 bases respectively, with 13 bases between them. Germline CDR1 reads SGHVS; CDR2 reads FQNEAQ. Here the CDR3 DNA reads TGTGCCAGCAGCTTAGGATCCAGCGTAACCTATGGCTACACCTTC. Translation: CASSLGSSVTYGYTF.

Only a few counts were recorded for this clonotype. The chain's CDR3 is CASSFGPISEQYF. For the CDR3, the DNA is TGTGCCAGCAGCTTCGGTCCAATCAGCGAGCAGTACTTC. The chain joins TRBV7-9 to TRBJ2-7; no definite D call. The CDR3 contains 13 residues. Trimming took 3 bases from V and 6 from J, leaving 12 bases between them. CDR1 SEHNR and CDR2 FQNEAQ come from the germline V gene (reference sequence). Full variable domain (outside the CDR3, taken from reference TRBV7-9 and TRBJ2-7): DTGVSQNPRHKITKRGQNVTFRCDPISEHNRLYWYRQTLGQGPEFLTYFQNEAQLEKSRLLSDRFSAERPKGSFSTLEIQRTEQGDSAMYLCASSFGPISEQYFGPGTRLTVT.

This clonotype was counted ten times or more. The chain uses TRBV6-4 and TRBJ2-1, with 7 bases that match TRBD2. The CDR3 contains 15 residues. CDR1 is MRHNA and CDR2 is SNTAGT in the germline V gene. The V gene end was trimmed by 3 bases and the J gene end by 2 bases; junction bases not matched to a gene: 4. The CDR3 coding sequence is TGTGCCAGCAGTGAGACGGGGGGTACCTACAATGAGCAGTTCTTC. This codes for CASSETGGTYNEQFF.

In this sample, this clonotype turned up a few times. The J gene is TRBJ2-7, the V gene TRBV20-1, with 9 positions matching TRBD1. Losses at the gene ends were 2 bases for V and 2 bases for J; bases not matched to a gene: 10. Germline V gene sequence: CDR1 DFQATT, CDR2 SNEGSKA (reference sequence). This CDR3 has 16 residues. This chain's CDR3 is CSARPTGGAGAYEQYF. The DNA of the CDR3 is TGCAGTGCTAGACCCACAGGGGGCGCGGGCGCCTACGAGCAGTACTTC.

In its sample, this clonotype was seen many times. The V gene is TRBV6-4, the J gene TRBJ2-3; possibly TRBD2 for D (5 bases). CDR1 is MRHNA, CDR2 SNTAGT, per germline. V was cut by 5 bases and J by 4 bases, with 16 bases left in between. This CDR3 has 15 residues. CDR3 sequence reads: CASSIRPEGADTQYF. The CDR3 DNA reads as TGTGCCAGCAGTATCAGGCCAGAGGGCGCAGATACGCAGTATTTT.

This clonotype was seen a few times. The chain is built from TRBV18 and TRBJ2-7, with D tentatively TRBD1 or TRBD2 (5 bases each). Trimming cost V 4 bases and J 5 bases, with 18 bases left between them. Germline V gene sequence: CDR1 KGHSH, CDR2 LQKENI. The CDR3 has 15 amino acids. This CDR3 reads CASSLGVTGLDEQYF. The CDR3 region has the DNA TGTGCCAGCTCACTGGGGGTAACGGGCTTGGACGAGCAGTACTTC.

This clonotype was seen once. The rearrangement joins TRBV9 to TRBJ2-1, with no clear D. The CDR3 totals 13 residues. V shed 0 bases and J shed 4 bases, with 5 bases lying between them. Germline-derived CDR1 and CDR2 are SGDLS and YYNGEE. The DNA of the CDR3 is TGTGCCAGCAGCGTAGACGTATACAATGAGCAGTTCTTC. Encoded protein: CASSVDVYNEQFF.

This clonotype was detected ten times or more. This chain's CDR3 is CASSLGQGAYEQYF. As DNA, the CDR3 is TGTGCCAGCAGCTTAGGACAGGGGGCCTACGAGCAGTACTTC. The chain uses TRBV7-6 and TRBJ2-7; TRBD1 agrees at 9 bases. Trimming removed 1 base from V and 2 bases from J; junction bases left unmatched: 0. CDR1 is SGHVS and CDR2 is FNYEAQ in the germline V gene. The CDR3 is 14 amino acids.

This clonotype was recorded a few times. The rearrangement links TRBV6-1 to TRBJ1-1; D is unresolved. Germline V gene lookup returns CDR1 MNHNS and CDR2 SASEGT. The ends were cut back, 2 bases at V and 11 bases at J, with 15 bases in the middle. The CDR3 covers 13 residues. The CDR3 spells CASSESVEHLAFF. The CDR3 DNA reads as TGTGCCAGCAGTGAATCCGTAGAACACTTGGCTTTCTTT.

V gene TRBV7-9 combines with J gene TRBJ1-4; the match to TRBD1 covers 7 bases. Germline V gene lookup returns CDR1 SEHNR and CDR2 FQNEAQ (reference sequence). Trimming cost V 5 bases and J 3 bases; bases outside gene matches: 6. The CDR3 is made up of 15 amino acids. For the CDR3, the DNA is TGTGCCAGCAGCCCAGACAGGGCCCCTAATGAAAAACTGTTTTTT. This codes for CASSPDRAPNEKLFF.

This clonotype was seen more than once but under ten times. The rearrangement links TRBV15 to TRBJ2-3; TRBD1 matches 9 bases. Losses at the gene ends were 1 base for V and 1 base for J; bases not matched to a gene: 0. Germline assignment: CDR1 LNHNV and CDR2 YYDKDF (reference sequence). This CDR3 contains 15 residues. CDR3 sequence: CATSRGTGGTDTQYF. The CDR3 nucleotides read TGTGCCACCAGCAGAGGGACAGGGGGCACAGATACGCAGTATTTT.

The chain links TRBV6-2 or TRBV6-3 to TRBJ1-5, with no clear D. CDR3 size: 17 residues. The germline V gene has CDR1 MNHEY and CDR2 SVGEGT. Between the trimmed V and J ends, which lost 0 bases and 3 bases, there was a span of 15 bases. CDR3 sequence reads: CASSYSRAPIVNQPQHF. DNA of the CDR3: TGTGCCAGCAGTTACTCGAGGGCCCCAATAGTCAATCAGCCCCAGCATTTT.

The table lists this clonotype with many counts. The CDR3 region has the DNA TGTGCCAGCAGCTTGGCCTGGATCACCGGGGAGCTGTTTTTT. Its protein is CASSLAWITGELFF. This sequence joins TRBV5-6 and TRBJ2-2; D gene ambiguous. V was cut by 0 bases and J by 4 bases, with 7 bases left in between. Germline V lookup: CDR1 SGHDT, CDR2 YYEEEE. The CDR3 contains 14 residues.

In this sample, this clonotype turned up a few times. This chain joins TRBV9 and TRBJ1-2; possible D gene TRBD1, 5 bases. V lost 6 bases and J 2 bases, leaving 14 bases between the germline ends. This CDR3 comprises 14 residues. Per germline, CDR1 SGDLS and CDR2 YYNGEE. CDR3 residues: CASKSSAGNYGYTF. The CDR3 coding sequence is TGTGCCAGCAAATCCTCGGCAGGGAACTATGGCTACACCTTC.

This clonotype has a count of ten or more. A clone one base away is much larger, so this may be a read error. The chain has TRBV6-2 or TRBV6-3 and TRBJ2-3; D might be TRBD1 (5 bases). Per germline, CDR1 MNHEY and CDR2 SVGEGT. V was cut by 10 bases and J by 0 bases, with 17 bases left in between. The CDR3 extends over 15 amino acids. This CDR3 reads CATRDSDRSTDTQYF. The CDR3 bases are TGTGCCACCAGAGATTCCGACAGAAGCACAGATACGCAGTATTTT.

In its sample, this clonotype was seen a few times. The chain carries TRBV4-3 and TRBJ2-1; D call uncertain. CDR3 length: 17 residues. The germline V gene encodes CDR1 LGHNA and CDR2 YSLEER. V was pared by 0 bases and J by 5 bases, with 17 bases between. The CDR3 sequence: CASSQDEVVGFNNEQFF. The CDR3 DNA is TGCGCCAGCAGCCAAGATGAAGTCGTAGGGTTCAACAATGAGCAGTTCTTC.

The chain links TRBV29-1 to TRBJ2-1; 12 positions agree with TRBD2. The V gene's germline CDR1 is SQVTM and CDR2 ANQGSEA. The CDR3 runs to 16 residues. V lost 7 bases to trimming and J lost 3 bases; unmatched junction nucleotides: 10. CDR3 amino acids: CSAPPSGGADYNEQFF. The CDR3 DNA follows: TGCAGCGCCCCTCCTAGCGGGGGGGCGGACTACAATGAGCAGTTCTTC.

This clonotype was found many times. This rearrangement joins TRBV27 to TRBJ2-3, with D unresolved. The CDR3 has 11 amino acids. Trimming shortened V by 11 bases and J by 1 base, and 7 bases separated the two germline ends. Germline V CDR1 and CDR2: MNHEY, SMNVEV (reference sequence). As DNA, the CDR3 is TGTGCCGCCGTAGGCACAGATACGCAGTATTTT. Amino acids: CAAVGTDTQYF.

There are a few counts of this clonotype. This rearrangement joins TRBV6-1 to TRBJ1-5, with D possibly matching TRBD1 (6 bases). Germline V lookup: CDR1 MNHNS, CDR2 SASEGT. The ends were cut back, 4 bases at V and 4 bases at J, with 23 bases in the middle. The CDR3 is 18 amino acids. The DNA for the CDR3 is TGTGCCAGCAGTGGAGACCCCCGGGACACCCGTTATAATCAGCCCCAGCATTTT. Translation: CASSGDPRDTRYNQPQHF.